The entry below describes one T cell receptor (beta chain). The sample belongs to a study of blood T cell repertoires in COVID-19. V was clipped by 1 base and J by 1 base; unmatched bases: 7. Germline assignment: CDR1 SGHTA and CDR2 FQGNSA. The CDR3 is 17 residues long. The data were produced by immunoSEQ multiplex PCR, yet TCRdb's version contains in-frame clones alone and is incomplete. The repertoire holds about 240,000 clones, 80% to 90% seen once, with less than 4.5% in the top ten. The sequence came from a man in his fifties with acute or convalescent COVID-19. Sequences were obtained from peripheral blood. The chain couples TRBV7-2 to TRBJ1-5, with 7 nucleotides matching TRBD1. This chain's CDR3 is CASSLGWSQGSNQPQHF. In DNA form, the CDR3 reads TGTGCCAGCAGCTTAGGCTGGTCACAGGGGAGCAATCAGCCCCAGCATTTT. Together with reference TRBV7-2 and TRBJ1-5, the CDR3 gives the full variable domain: GAGVSQSPSNKVTEKGKDVELRCDPISGHTALYWYRQSLGQGLEFLIYFQGNSAPDKSGLPSDRFSAERTGGSVSTLTIQRTQQEDSAVYLCASSLGWSQGSNQPQHFGDGTRLSIL.